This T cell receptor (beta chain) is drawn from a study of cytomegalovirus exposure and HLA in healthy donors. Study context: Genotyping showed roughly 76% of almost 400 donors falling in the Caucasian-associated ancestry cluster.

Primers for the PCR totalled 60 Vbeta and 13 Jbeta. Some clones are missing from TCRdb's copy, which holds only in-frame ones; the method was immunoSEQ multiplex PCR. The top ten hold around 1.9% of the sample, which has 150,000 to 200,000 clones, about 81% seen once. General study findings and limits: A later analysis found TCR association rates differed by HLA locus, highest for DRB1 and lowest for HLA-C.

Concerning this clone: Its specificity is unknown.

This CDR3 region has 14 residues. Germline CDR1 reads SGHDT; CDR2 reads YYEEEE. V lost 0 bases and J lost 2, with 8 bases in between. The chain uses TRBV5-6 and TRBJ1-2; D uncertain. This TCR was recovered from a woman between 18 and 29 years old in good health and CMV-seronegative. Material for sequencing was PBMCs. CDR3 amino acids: CASSLVRVNYGYTF. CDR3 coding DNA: TGTGCCAGCAGCTTGGTGAGGGTGAACTATGGCTACACCTTC.